The entry below gives a single T cell receptor (beta chain) sequence along with its context. What it binds is unknown. Germline-derived CDR1 and CDR2 are KGHDR and SFDVKD. After removal of 5 bases from V and 8 bases from J, the junction contained 12 bases not matched to a gene. The CDR3 covers 17 residues. With a J-beta primer mix and a sample-barcoded 5' primer, a second PCR ran about 7 to 12 cycles. Template switching added a 12-random-nucleotide identifier to every cDNA molecule. TCRdb re-called the 5' RACE reads with MiXCR, one entry per CDR3 protein. The sample consists of about 1,600,000 distinct CDR3 sequences, around two fifths of them appearing once. This entry belongs to a study of blood T cells in healthy people across ages. Findings of the study overall: The long-lived group displayed more naive CD4+ cells, plus higher diversity, than the aged donors did. Estimates based on one million T cells were treated as lower bounds.

The V and J genes are TRBV24-1 and TRBJ2-1, with TRBD2 matching 12 bases. The sequenced material came from blood. This receptor was taken from a woman aged 18-35 years in good health. The CDR3 DNA is TGTGCCACCAGTGCCCCTTTGGGGACTAGCGGGTATGATGAGCAGTTCTTC. Translation gives CATSAPLGTSGYDEQFF.